The 17 T cell receptor beta chains in this list originate from one sample, sequenced in a study of T cells in Graves' hyperthyroidism and ophthalmopathy. RNA transcripts provided the source from which TCR beta CDR3 regions were amplified. The HTBI primer set was used in a first-round RT-PCR of the TCR CDR3. TCRdb processed the multiplex PCR reads anew with MiXCR; each CDR3 protein has one entry. The sample includes 800,000 or so distinct CDR3 sequences, over 35% seen only once; the top ten take approximately 8.7%. The material sequenced was blood. These receptors all stem from a man between 18 and 29 years old with Graves' hyperthyroidism.

There are many counts of this clonotype. The V gene is TRBV6-5, the J gene TRBJ2-6; D is undetermined. The CDR3 loop spans 15 amino acids. V lost 5 bases and J lost 2, with 10 bases in between. Germline lookup yields CDR1 MNHEY and CDR2 SVGAGI. The CDR3 reads CASSRGRAGANVLTF. DNA for the CDR3: TGTGCCAGCAGTCGTGGACGGGCTGGGGCCAACGTCCTGACTTTC.

This clonotype was detected many times. The V and J genes are TRBV19 and TRBJ1-1; 9 nucleotides match TRBD1. The CDR3 contains 15 residues. The ends lost 4 bases at V and 0 bases at J; junction bases unmatched: 3. CDR1 and CDR2 from the germline V gene are LNHDA and SQIVND (reference sequence). The CDR3 spells CASSTRDRVNTEAFF. The CDR3 nucleotides are TGTGCCAGTAGTACTCGGGACAGGGTGAACACTGAAGCTTTCTTT.

The gene calls are TRBV7-2 and TRBJ2-5; maybe TRBD1 (6 bases). V dropped 5 bases and J dropped 2 bases, with 15 bases sitting between them. CDR1 and CDR2 (germline): SGHTA, FQGNSA. The CDR3 is 15 amino acids. CDR3 amino acids: CASSPPRDIQETQYF. The DNA for the CDR3 is TGTGCCAGCAGCCCGCCCCGGGACATACAAGAGACCCAGTACTTC. Variable domain in full (rest from reference TRBV7-2 and TRBJ2-5): GAGVSQSPSNKVTEKGKDVELRCDPISGHTALYWYRQSLGQGLEFLIYFQGNSAPDKSGLPSDRFSAERTGGSVSTLTIQRTQQEDSAVYLCASSPPRDIQETQYFGPGTRLLVL.

This clonotype was detected many times. V gene TRBV7-9 combines with J gene TRBJ1-1; D possibly corresponds to TRBD1 (6 bases). V lost 2 bases, J lost 2 bases, and 15 bases lay in between. This CDR3 is built from 16 residues. Germline V gene sequence: CDR1 SEHNR, CDR2 FQNEAQ (reference sequence). CDR3 loop: CASSLRGGSGNTEAFF. Written as DNA, the CDR3 is TGTGCCAGCAGCTTACGAGGGGGATCAGGAAACACTGAAGCTTTCTTT.

The chain links TRBV29-1 to TRBJ2-7; D not certain. Germline values: CDR1 SQVTM, CDR2 ANQGSEA. V was trimmed by 8 bases and J by 4 bases, leaving 15 bases between them. The CDR3 spans 12 residues. CDR3: CSQVGPPYEQYF. CDR3 DNA: TGCAGCCAAGTTGGCCCACCTTACGAGCAGTACTTC.

J is TRBJ2-7 and V is TRBV4-2; 12 bases align to TRBD2. The CDR3 is 15 amino acids. Germline V gives CDR1 LGHNA, CDR2 YNFKEQ. Trimming took 0 bases from V and 6 from J; bases not matched to a gene: 3. CDR3 in DNA: TGTGCCAGCAGCCAAGAGACTAGCGGGAGTCGCGAGCAGTACTTC. It codes for CASSQETSGSREQYF.

Only a few counts were recorded for this clonotype. V and J are TRBV2 and TRBJ2-7; possible D gene TRBD2, 5 bases. This CDR3 has 14 amino acids. Trimming cost V 6 bases and J 3 bases, with 15 bases left between them. Germline V gives CDR1 SNHLY, CDR2 FYNNEI. Here the CDR3 DNA reads TGTGCCAGCAGCCAAGGACTCACGGGCTACGAGCAGTACTTC. Amino acids: CASSQGLTGYEQYF.

The chain recombines TRBV12-3 or TRBV12-4 with TRBJ2-7, with TRBD1 matching 7 bases. This CDR3 is built from 12 residues. The V gene end was trimmed by 9 bases and the J gene end by 3 bases; junction bases not matched to a gene: 5. The CDR3 loop reads CASGTANYEQYF. CDR3 nucleotides: TGTGCCAGTGGGACAGCTAACTACGAGCAGTACTTC.

The gene calls are TRBV7-8 and TRBJ1-4; D is undetermined. The CDR3 contains 13 residues. Germline V gene lookup returns CDR1 SGHVS and CDR2 FQNEAQ. Trimming removed 4 bases from V and 8 bases from J, with 11 bases in between. The chain's CDR3 is CASSSSLEEKLFF. CDR3 DNA sequence: TGTGCCAGCAGCTCCAGCCTGGAGGAAAAACTGTTTTTT.

This clonotype was seen a handful of times. The V and J genes are TRBV12-3 or TRBV12-4 and TRBJ1-1; D not certain. This CDR3 contains 15 residues. V lost 10 bases and J 0 bases, leaving 18 bases between the germline ends. The CDR3 DNA is TGTGCCACCGCCCAGTCCCGGGTCCTGAACACTGAAGCTTTCTTT. It is translated as CATAQSRVLNTEAFF.

This clonotype has a handful of counts. V and J are TRBV7-9 and TRBJ2-5, with D uncertain. The CDR3 sequence is 13 residues long. Germline CDR1 and CDR2: SEHNR and FQNEAQ (reference sequence). Trimming stripped 5 bases from V and 4 bases from J, with 11 bases between. This CDR3 reads CASSPLIGETQYF. For the CDR3, the DNA is TGTGCCAGCAGCCCACTAATAGGAGAGACCCAGTACTTC.

A few counts support this clonotype. One end of the junction does not line up with germline, which may come from a read error. The chain has TRBV7-7 and TRBJ2-5; D may be TRBD2 (5 bases). CDR1 SSHAT and CDR2 FNYEAQ come from the germline V gene (reference sequence). CDR3 length: 16 amino acids. The CDR3 reads CASSGLGVLGVETQYF. CDR3 bases: TGTGCTAGCAGCGGTCTCGGGGTGTTGGGTGTTGAGACCCAGTACTTC.

This clonotype was detected a few times. The J gene is TRBJ1-4, the V gene TRBV20-1; the D gene is possibly TRBD1 (6 bases). V lost 1 base and J lost 4, with 10 bases in between. This CDR3 has 14 residues. Germline V gives CDR1 DFQATT, CDR2 SNEGSKA (reference sequence). CDR3 DNA: TGCAGTGCTAGAGTCGGACAGAATAATGAAAAACTGTTTTTT. It codes for CSARVGQNNEKLFF.

This clonotype occurred many times. The chain is built from TRBV11-1 and TRBJ1-1; D not certain. The V end lost 5 bases, the J end lost 1 base, and 8 bases lay between the germline ends. CDR1 SGHAT and CDR2 FQDESV come from the germline V gene (reference sequence). The CDR3 is made up of 13 amino acids. The DNA of the CDR3 is TGTGCCAGCAGCAGGGCGAGGAACACTGAAGCTTTCTTT. It translates to CASSRARNTEAFF.

A single count supports this clonotype. The chain couples TRBV5-1 to TRBJ1-2; 9 bases fit TRBD1. Germline lookup yields CDR1 SGHRS and CDR2 YFSETQ. The CDR3 extends over 15 amino acids. The V segment lost 1 base and the J segment 6 bases; nucleotides outside the gene matches: 7. CDR3 coding DNA: TGCGCCAGCAGCTTGTCACCCGACAGGGGGAATGGCTACACCTTC. Its protein product is CASSLSPDRGNGYTF.

V and J are TRBV15 and TRBJ1-5; D might be TRBD1 (6 bases). CDR1 is LNHNV, CDR2 YYDKDF, per germline (reference sequence). V shed 3 bases and J shed 6 bases, with 12 bases lying between them. The CDR3 loop spans 14 amino acids. The CDR3 loop is CATSRTGGRQPQHF. CDR3 in DNA: TGTGCCACCAGCAGGACCGGGGGCCGTCAGCCCCAGCATTTT.

The table lists this clonotype with many counts. The CDR3 DNA follows: TGTGCCAGCAGCTCAGCCGGGACAGGGGTCTACGAGCAGTACTTC. Encoded protein: CASSSAGTGVYEQYF. This chain uses TRBV7-6 with TRBJ2-7, with TRBD1 matching 10 bases. The CDR3 is 15 residues long. Germline assignment: CDR1 SGHVS and CDR2 FNYEAQ. The ends lost 4 bases at V and 3 bases at J; junction bases unmatched: 6.